The text below deals with one TCR beta chain. This clone's antigen is unknown. The input lacks base qualities; no much larger clone sits a single base away. Deletion took 0 bases off V and 3 bases off J, with a span of 9 bases between the germline ends. Including cysteine and phenylalanine, the CDR3 has 14 amino acids. Just the 42-base CDR3 DNA is kept, in frame starting at base 1. CDR1 is given as SGHAT and CDR2 as FQNNGV, both from the germline V gene. Evidence of autoimmunity was present in all CD3G-deficient patients, and the autoimmunity was more severe in two of the patients. At the time of testing, the patients were between 2 and 39 years old, and their CD4+ and CD8+ T cells had reduced naive proportions and increased memory proportions. CD4+ cells were FACS-sorted into CD25-high CD127-low regulatory T cells and CD25-low CD127-high conventional CD4+ T cells. The patient group comprised about 6 individuals with CD3G deficiency. An international network of physicians spanning the United States, Europe and Asia provided the patient samples and clinical data. Ficoll density separation was used to isolate peripheral blood mononuclear cells.

The multiplex PCR used 52 forward TRBV primers and 13 reverse TRBJ primers, with assay-based and computational corrections for amplification bias. Within the immunoSEQ assay, multiplex PCR amplified rearranged TRB loci from genomic DNA. Sequencing of the TRB amplicons was done on an Illumina HiSeq platform. Per the original workflow: Raw sequences were error-filtered and aligned to reference gene sequences by custom algorithms and were subsequently analyzed with the immunoSEQ online tools. Frequencies of productive and nonproductive TRB rearrangements were assessed among unique sequences as well as among total sequences. For TRB CDR3 positions 6 and 7, hydrophobicity together with amino acid composition served as the basis for assessing self-reactivity potential. Prism software was used to run t tests, Mann-Whitney tests or two-way ANOVA for comparisons between groups. What TCRdb holds here is the immuneACCESS table cut down to in-frame rearrangements. Part of the clones is not present; checked against another copy, under half of the missing clones reflect an unresolved V gene, and the others are unexplained. That table furnishes V, J and clone size, whereas the DNA furnished D and trimming. Here the sample has 20,000 to 25,000 clones; more than 70% occur a single time. Roughly 1.3% of the sample lies in the top ten.

The data were taken from a study of regulatory T cells (dated by TCRdb to 2016 to 2019). At the level of the whole study: Between CD3G-deficient patients and healthy controls, the study compared T-cell receptor beta repertoires in sorted regulatory T cells, conventional CD4+ T cells and CD8+ T cells. What the study reported, not specific to this receptor: Patient repertoires showed restricted unique TRB V-J pairs and skewed V and J gene usage, most marked in regulatory T cells. Hydrophobic residues at CDR3 positions 6 and 7 were enriched in conventional CD4+ T cells from CD3G-deficient patients, suggesting more self-reactive specificities.

The receptor was isolated from a child under 18 with CD3G deficiency. Sequencing was done on a sample of conventional CD4+ T cells sorted from blood. The chain couples TRBV11-2 to TRBJ2-7, with the D call perhaps TRBD1 or TRBD2, as 5 bases match in each case. The nucleotides are TGTGCCAGCAGCTTAGAGGGACCTTACTACGAGCAGTACTTC. The translation is CASSLEGPYYEQYF.